This TCR beta chain stems from a study of T cell changes during pregnancy in multiple sclerosis (dated by TCRdb to between 2018 and 2021). About the study as a whole: Changes in the T cell repertoire over the course of pregnancy were examined in this study in women with multiple sclerosis.

As concerns this clone: Its antigen is not yet known. Base qualities are not recorded, but no much larger clone differs from it by a single base.

Library preparation used the immunoSEQ multiplex PCR assay. TCRdb took this table from immuneACCESS and kept in-frame rearrangements with V and J called. Such tables lack part of the clones; where checked against another copy, unresolved V genes explain under half of the gap, and the rest is unexplained. The sample data list 17,000 or so clones, and roughly 83% of these were observed just once. Over 15% of the sample rests with the top ten. The V end loses 6 bases and the J end loses 1 base, and a stretch of 12 bases separates them. From a lookup of the germline V gene, CDR1 and CDR2 are MNHNS and SASEGT. The CDR3 starts with the cysteine, ends with the phenylalanine, and has 14 residues. CDR3 DNA is the only sequence kept; it has 42 bases, read in frame from the first base.

The V and J genes are TRBV6-1 and TRBJ1-1, with a tentative D gene TRBD1 over 6 matching bases. The sample in question was CD8+ T cells from peripheral blood mononuclear cells, obtained in the third trimester of pregnancy. The receptor was isolated from a female donor in good health, enrolled as a control in a pregnancy study. The DNA reads as follows: TGTGCCAGCAGCAAAAAGACAGGGAACACTGAAGCTTTCTTT. This translates into CASSKKTGNTEAFF.